The entry below gives a single T cell receptor (beta chain) sequence along with its context. As yet, its antigen is unknown. The sample comes from a study of cytomegalovirus exposure and HLA in healthy donors. Across the study: There were 90 million to 130 million unique TCR beta sequences, drawn from about 200 million T cells, in an earlier analysis. Study observations and caveats: HLA restriction was apparent for most CMV-associated TCR beta chains in a later analysis. Altogether, 150 to 200 TCR beta chains were recorded as cytomegalovirus-associated.

CDR3 length equals 15 residues. Deletions cut 3 bases from V and 2 bases from J, with 13 bases between. Germline V gene sequence: CDR1 SNHLY, CDR2 FYNNEI. PCR used 60 Vbeta primers and 13 Jbeta primers. Here immunoSEQ multiplex PCR was the method, and the copy in TCRdb shows in-frame clones only, minus some. The data hold over 100,000 clones, with under 70% observed a single time. The source of this sequence is a man younger than 35 in good health and CMV-seronegative. V is TRBV2 and J is TRBJ2-5; weak D call: TRBD1 (6 bases). Specimen: PBMCs. The CDR3 DNA is TGTGCCAGCAGTGATTGGGGACAAATACAAGAGACCCAGTACTTC. Translating gives CASSDWGQIQETQYF.